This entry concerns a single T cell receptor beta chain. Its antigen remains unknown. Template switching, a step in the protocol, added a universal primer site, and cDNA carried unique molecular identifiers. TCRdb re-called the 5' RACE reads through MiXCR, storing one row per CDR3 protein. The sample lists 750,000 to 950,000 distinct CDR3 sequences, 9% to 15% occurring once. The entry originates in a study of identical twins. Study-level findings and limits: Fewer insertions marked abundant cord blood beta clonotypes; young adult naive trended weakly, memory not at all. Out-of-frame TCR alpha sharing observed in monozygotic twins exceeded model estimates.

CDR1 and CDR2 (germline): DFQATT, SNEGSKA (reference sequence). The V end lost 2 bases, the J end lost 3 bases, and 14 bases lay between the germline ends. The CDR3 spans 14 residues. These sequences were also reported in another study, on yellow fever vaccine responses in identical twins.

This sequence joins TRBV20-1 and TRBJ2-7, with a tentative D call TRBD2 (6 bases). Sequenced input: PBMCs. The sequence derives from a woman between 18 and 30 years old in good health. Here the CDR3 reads CSARKPGLLYEQYF. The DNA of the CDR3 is TGCAGTGCTAGAAAACCGGGACTCCTCTACGAGCAGTACTTC.